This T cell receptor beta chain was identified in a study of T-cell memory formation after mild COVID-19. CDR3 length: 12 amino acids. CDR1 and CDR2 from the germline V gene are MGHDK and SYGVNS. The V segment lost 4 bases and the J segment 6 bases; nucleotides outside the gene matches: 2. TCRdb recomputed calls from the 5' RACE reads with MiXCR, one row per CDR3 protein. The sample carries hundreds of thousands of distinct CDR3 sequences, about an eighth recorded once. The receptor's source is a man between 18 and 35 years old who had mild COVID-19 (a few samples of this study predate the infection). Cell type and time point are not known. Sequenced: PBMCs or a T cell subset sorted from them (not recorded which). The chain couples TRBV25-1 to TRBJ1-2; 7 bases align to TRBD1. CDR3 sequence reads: CASSAGGHGYTF. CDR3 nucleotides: TGTGCCAGCAGTGCAGGGGGGCATGGCTACACCTTC.